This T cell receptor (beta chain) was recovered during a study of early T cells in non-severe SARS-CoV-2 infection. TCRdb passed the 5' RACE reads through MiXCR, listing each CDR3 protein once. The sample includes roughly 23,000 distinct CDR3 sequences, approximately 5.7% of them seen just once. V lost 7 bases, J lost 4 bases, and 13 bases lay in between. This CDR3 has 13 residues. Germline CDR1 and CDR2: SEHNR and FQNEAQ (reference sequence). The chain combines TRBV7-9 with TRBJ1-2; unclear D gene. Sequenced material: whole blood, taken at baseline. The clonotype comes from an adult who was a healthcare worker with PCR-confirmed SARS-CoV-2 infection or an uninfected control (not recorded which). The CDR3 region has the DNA TGTGCCAGCACCGGACTCCATGTCTATGGCTACACCTTC. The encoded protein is CASTGLHVYGYTF.